Below, 3 T cell receptor beta chains from the same sample are listed, as sequenced in a study of T-cell memory formation after mild COVID-19. TCRdb re-called the 5' RACE reads through MiXCR, storing one row per CDR3 protein. The table lists about 470,000 distinct CDR3 sequences, 15% to 20% of them singletons. The sample was PBMCs or a T cell subset sorted from them (not recorded which). Every receptor here comes from an adult woman who had mild COVID-19 (a few samples of this study predate the infection). Cell type and time point are not known.

This chain connects TRBV29-1 to TRBJ2-5, with unresolved D. This CDR3 comprises 14 residues. V was shortened by 0 bases and J by 0 bases, with 8 bases between the two germline ends. Germline CDR1 is SQVTM and CDR2 is ANQGSEA. The CDR3 nucleotides are TGCAGCGTTGAAGACGGCTACAACCAAGAGACCCAGTACTTC. Translating it yields CSVEDGYNQETQYF.

The chain recombines TRBV20-1 with TRBJ2-5; no clear D gene. This CDR3 has 11 residues. CDR1 is DFQATT, CDR2 SNEGSKA, per germline (reference sequence). Trimming pared 6 bases from V and 5 bases from J, leaving 10 bases between. CDR3 loop: CSASEVETQYF. The CDR3 bases are TGCAGTGCGTCAGAGGTGGAGACCCAGTACTTC.

The sample holds many counts of this clonotype. The chain employs TRBV6-5 and TRBJ2-1, with D perhaps TRBD1 or TRBD2 (6 bases each). The CDR3 has 15 amino acids. The V end lost 6 bases, the J end lost 4 bases, and 16 bases lay between the germline ends. In germline, CDR1 is MNHEY, CDR2 SVGAGI. The CDR3 loop reads CASRRGPRGYNEQFF. The CDR3 region has the DNA TGTGCCAGCAGACGGGGGCCTCGGGGATACAATGAGCAGTTCTTC.